This TCR beta chain originates from a study of blood T cell repertoires in COVID-19 (dated by TCRdb to the early 2020s). About the investigation overall: The collaborator samples originated in the United States, Italy and Spain and spanned the acute and convalescent phases of COVID-19. The material from the prospective study consisted of cDNA or gDNA derived from T cells, B-cell-depleted T cells, or PBMCs. Deeply sampled blood TCRbeta repertoires from subjects exposed to, actively infected with, or recovered from COVID-19 were included in the dataset. A freely available public database, intended as a resource for researchers studying the immune response to SARS-CoV-2, is where the repertoires were released. Samples came from the ongoing ImmuneRACE study (first 160 participants) plus 1,254 subjects from 6 global collaborators. Sample metadata almost always included a de-identified subject ID, COVID-19 status, age in years and sex. HLA class I and class II types, where available, came from metadata supplied by the sample provider rather than from assay-based typing. General findings and caveats noted by the study authors: The amount of clinical and demographic metadata varied by source and participant and was provided uncurated.

To note about this clone: This clone's antigen is unknown. Base qualities are not recorded, but no much larger clone differs from it by a single base.

TCRbeta CDR3 regions were amplified from genomic DNA by means of the immunoSEQ Assay, a bias-controlled multiplex PCR. The authors processed their data as follows. Within the assay, amplification of reference gene primers was used to estimate how many nucleated cells each sample contained. Sequence reads were collapsed and filtered to measure the absolute abundance of every unique TCRbeta CDR3 rearrangement. For each sample, productive Simpson clonality was calculated by taking the square root of Simpson's diversity index across productive rearrangements. TCRdb retrieved this table from immuneACCESS and kept in-frame rearrangements only. Not all clones are present; in checked studies, unresolved V genes account for under half, and no reason is known for the remainder. The V and J calls and clone size were taken over from that table, and D and trimming were inferred from the DNA. The sample yields under 350,000 clones; around 86% were counted once. The top ten clonotypes cover about 4.6% of the sample.

Sequences KGHDR (CDR1) and SFDVKD (CDR2) are obtained from the germline V gene. Counted from cysteine to phenylalanine, this CDR3 has 12 amino acids. Only the CDR3 DNA stays, 36 bases, in frame from base 1. From V the trimming removes 9 bases and from J it removes 8 bases, while the gene matches leave 7 bases of the junction unaccounted for. Participants in the prospective study were aged roughly 18 to 100 years, lived in 20 to 25 United States geographic areas, and enrolled through a virtual design. To assign participants to cohorts, the prospective study relied on clinical history that participants themselves reported in a screening survey and a study questionnaire. Recovered participants in ImmuneRACE Cohort 3 were defined by two consecutive negative NP/OP PCR tests, clearance by a healthcare professional, or resolution of symptoms. Mobile phlebotomists in the prospective study collected whole blood, serum and a nasopharyngeal or oropharyngeal swab from every participant. Over a roughly 2-month period, participants in the prospective study had the option of providing additional blood draws and questionnaires. Before DNA extraction, prospective study blood samples were shipped either frozen or at room temperature.

Sequencing was done on a sample of PBMCs or T cells enriched from blood (not recorded which). The receptor chain draws on TRBV24-1 and TRBJ2-3; 7 central bases correspond to TRBD1. The TCR originated in a man aged 30-40 years who had recovered from COVID-19. CDR3 region: CATPGTVATQYF. At the DNA level, the sequence is TGTGCCACCCCGGGGACAGTCGCTACGCAGTATTTT.